This T cell receptor (beta chain) was found in a study of T cells after yellow fever vaccination. The CDR3 has 11 amino acids. Trimming pared 0 bases from V and 4 bases from J, leaving 0 bases between. In germline, CDR1 is MNHEY, CDR2 SVGEGT. Via MiXCR, TCRdb re-called the 5' RACE reads, giving one row per CDR3 protein. The data contain more than 300,000 distinct CDR3 sequences, roughly a tenth of them singletons. This clonotype has a count of ten or more. The target antigen is unknown. Whole-study findings and limits: Post-booster repertoires contained most primary-vaccination clones again (about 95% CD4, about 90% CD8).

The sequence was collected from a man aged 18-30 years who received the YFV17D yellow fever vaccine. Here the sequenced sample was CD4+ T cells sorted from PBMCs, taken 45 days after the yellow fever booster vaccination. The chain uses TRBV6-2 or TRBV6-3 and TRBJ1-2; D is ambiguous. CDR3 sequence: CASSYSYGYTF. The CDR3 DNA sequence: TGTGCCAGCAGTTACTCCTATGGCTACACCTTC.